This entry concerns a single T cell receptor beta chain. The sample originates from a study of T cells in localized non-small cell lung cancer. In germline, CDR1 is SGHAT, CDR2 FQNNGV. The ends were cut back, 5 bases at V and 4 bases at J, with 14 bases in the middle. The CDR3 length is 14 residues. Some clones are missing from TCRdb's copy, which holds only in-frame ones; the method was immunoSEQ multiplex PCR. The sample includes around 91,000 clones, over 80% of them seen just once. The starting material was peripheral blood, obtained before any cancer treatment. This TCR came from a man aged 40 to 70 with stage I squamous cell lung carcinoma. V usage is TRBV11-2 and J usage is TRBJ1-1, with D hard to call. This CDR3 reads CASSGYREGTEAFF. Written as DNA, the CDR3 is TGTGCCAGCAGCGGCTACAGAGAGGGCACTGAAGCTTTCTTT.